These T cell receptor beta chains were read from a single sample in a study of shared clonotypes between healthy human individuals. Assay: immunoSEQ multiplex PCR; the TCRdb copy retains only in-frame clones and omits some. Of around 1,900,000 clones detected, approximately 92% appear once; the ten largest clones hold roughly 1.7%. Specimen: naive CD8+ T cells from PBMCs. Every receptor here comes from a man between 18 and 29 years old in good health. Some clones in this sample may be carry-over from other donors' samples. CDR3s include the opening cysteine and the closing phenylalanine or tryptophan. Fields, in order: clone size, D gene, J gene, V gene, CDR3 protein, CDR3 DNA. The D gene is left open where the match is weak. Clone size, where shown, is once, few, many, or a class for clones that have expanded.

abundance: NA
d_gene: NA
j_gene: TRBJ2-7
v_gene: TRBV7-9
CDR3aa: CASSSLEVQGSYEQYF
CDR3nt: TGTGCCAGCAGCTCCCTGGAGGTGCAGGGCTCCTACGAGCAGTACTTC

abundance: once
d_gene: TRBD1
j_gene: TRBJ2-1
v_gene: TRBV9
CDR3aa: CASSAHKTGQDYNEQFF
CDR3nt: TGTGCCAGCAGCGCCCACAAAACGGGACAGGACTACAATGAGCAGTTCTTC

abundance: NA
d_gene: NA
j_gene: TRBJ2-1
v_gene: TRBV27
CDR3aa: CASRIGYNEQFF
CDR3nt: TGTGCCAGCAGAATTGGGTACAATGAGCAGTTCTTC

abundance: NA
d_gene: TRBD1
j_gene: TRBJ1-2
v_gene: TRBV2
CDR3aa: CASTGQAANYGYTF
CDR3nt: TGTGCCAGCACCGGACAGGCAGCTAACTATGGCTACACCTTC

abundance: NA
d_gene: NA
j_gene: TRBJ1-3
v_gene: TRBV4-3
CDR3aa: CASSQDRVRSSGNTIYF
CDR3nt: TGCGCCAGCAGCCAAGATAGGGTCAGGTCCTCTGGAAACACCATATATTTT

abundance: NA
d_gene: NA
j_gene: TRBJ2-7
v_gene: TRBV29-1
CDR3aa: CSVVPRGGYYEQYF
CDR3nt: TGCAGCGTAGTCCCCAGGGGGGGGTACTACGAGCAGTACTTC

abundance: NA
d_gene: NA
j_gene: TRBJ1-1
v_gene: TRBV19
CDR3aa: CARAIHGTLNGATEAFF
CDR3nt: TGTGCCAGGGCCATACACGGGACACTAAACGGGGCCACTGAAGCTTTCTTT

abundance: NA
d_gene: TRBD1
j_gene: TRBJ2-1
v_gene: TRBV4-1
CDR3aa: CASSHRTGAYNEQFF
CDR3nt: TGCGCCAGCAGCCACCGGACAGGGGCTTACAATGAGCAGTTCTTC

abundance: NA
d_gene: TRBD1
j_gene: TRBJ2-5
v_gene: TRBV5-4
CDR3aa: CASSPGTGEETQYF
CDR3nt: TGTGCCAGCAGCCCCGGGACAGGGGAAGAGACCCAGTACTTC

abundance: NA
d_gene: NA
j_gene: TRBJ2-2
v_gene: TRBV5-1
CDR3aa: CASPEGGELFF
CDR3nt: TGCGCCAGCCCCGAAGGGGGGGAGCTGTTTTTT

abundance: NA
d_gene: TRBD1
j_gene: TRBJ2-2
v_gene: TRBV7-9
CDR3aa: CASSFPGQPNTGELFF
CDR3nt: TGTGCCAGCAGCTTTCCGGGACAGCCGAACACCGGGGAGCTGTTTTTT

abundance: NA
d_gene: TRBD1
j_gene: TRBJ2-6
v_gene: TRBV6-1
CDR3aa: CASTDPAGGGSGANVLTF
CDR3nt: TGTGCCAGCACTGACCCGGCAGGGGGCGGGTCTGGGGCCAACGTCCTGACTTTC

abundance: NA
d_gene: NA
j_gene: TRBJ1-5
v_gene: TRBV11-2
CDR3aa: CASSSREGNQPQHF
CDR3nt: TGTGCCAGCAGCTCCCGAGAGGGGAATCAGCCCCAGCATTTT

abundance: few
d_gene: NA
j_gene: TRBJ2-1
v_gene: TRBV5-1
CDR3aa: CASSLAGDEQFF
CDR3nt: TGCGCCAGCAGCTTGGCCGGGGATGAGCAGTTCTTC

abundance: once
d_gene: NA
j_gene: TRBJ2-1
v_gene: TRBV4-1
CDR3aa: CASSQGRASGEAYNEQFF
CDR3nt: TGCGCCAGCAGCCAAGGAAGGGCTTCAGGGGAAGCCTACAATGAGCAGTTCTTC

abundance: NA
d_gene: NA
j_gene: TRBJ2-2
v_gene: TRBV9
CDR3aa: CASREGMNTGELFF
CDR3nt: TGTGCCAGCAGGGAGGGCATGAACACCGGGGAGCTGTTTTTT

abundance: NA
d_gene: TRBD1
j_gene: TRBJ1-6
v_gene: TRBV4-3
CDR3aa: CASSQVPTGSSYNSPLHF
CDR3nt: TGCGCCAGCAGCCAAGTCCCGACAGGGAGCTCCTATAATTCACCCCTCCACTTT

abundance: NA
d_gene: NA
j_gene: TRBJ2-6
v_gene: TRBV14
CDR3aa: CASSQTANVLTF
CDR3nt: TGTGCCAGCAGCCAAACGGCCAACGTCCTGACTTTC

abundance: NA
d_gene: NA
j_gene: TRBJ2-1
v_gene: TRBV20-1
CDR3aa: CSGGPYNEQFF
CDR3nt: TGCAGTGGGGGGCCTTACAATGAGCAGTTCTTC

abundance: NA
d_gene: NA
j_gene: TRBJ2-7
v_gene: TRBV6-6
CDR3aa: CASSYSIWGYEQYF
CDR3nt: TGTGCCAGCAGTTACTCGATCTGGGGCTACGAGCAGTACTTC

abundance: NA
d_gene: NA
j_gene: TRBJ2-1
v_gene: TRBV7-9
CDR3aa: CASSRDLLPYNEQFF
CDR3nt: TGTGCCAGCAGCAGGGACCTGTTACCCTACAATGAGCAGTTCTTC

abundance: few
d_gene: NA
j_gene: TRBJ1-1
v_gene: TRBV9
CDR3aa: CASSVAGLNTEAFF
CDR3nt: TGTGCCAGCAGTGTAGCCGGGTTGAACACTGAAGCTTTCTTT

abundance: NA
d_gene: NA
j_gene: TRBJ2-7
v_gene: TRBV2
CDR3aa: CASVGQGRAREQYF
CDR3nt: TGTGCCAGCGTTGGGCAGGGAAGGGCCCGCGAGCAGTACTTC

abundance: once
d_gene: NA
j_gene: TRBJ2-3
v_gene: TRBV4-1
CDR3aa: CASSYPAGDTQYF
CDR3nt: TGCGCCAGCAGCTATCCAGCGGGAGATACGCAGTATTTT

abundance: NA
d_gene: NA
j_gene: TRBJ1-1
v_gene: TRBV7-9
CDR3aa: CASSLAWGGTEAFF
CDR3nt: TGTGCCAGCAGCTTGGCCTGGGGGGGCACTGAAGCTTTCTTT